What follows are 6 T cell receptor beta chains derived from one specimen sequenced in a study of Graves' ophthalmopathy and Graves' hyperthyroidism. The authors amplified TCR beta CDR3 regions, and they did so from RNA transcripts for repertoire sequencing. Second-round multiplex PCR followed a first-round RT-PCR using HTBI primers. TCRdb re-called the multiplex PCR reads through MiXCR, storing one row per CDR3 protein. The sample holds some 750,000 distinct CDR3 sequences, roughly 41% seen once. The specimen was peripheral blood. These receptors originate from an adult man with Graves' ophthalmopathy.

The chain employs TRBV20-1 and TRBJ1-1, with D perhaps TRBD1 (5 bases). Trimming pared 2 bases from V and 5 bases from J, leaving 12 bases between. CDR3 length: 13 amino acids. Germline V gene lookup returns CDR1 DFQATT and CDR2 SNEGSKA (reference sequence). CDR3 residues: CSARLLGGTEAFF. The DNA of the CDR3 is TGCAGTGCTAGACTACTCGGGGGGACTGAAGCTTTCTTT.

This clonotype came up many times. The chain has TRBV19 and TRBJ1-2; D may be TRBD1 (5 bases). The CDR3 has 14 residues. V was clipped by 9 bases and J by 4 bases, with 18 bases between them. The germline V gene encodes CDR1 LNHDA and CDR2 SQIVND (reference sequence). The DNA for the CDR3 is TGTGCCAGCGAGGCCCGGCAGGGTGGCTATGGCTACACCTTC. This encodes CASEARQGGYGYTF.

This clonotype was observed many times. This chain joins TRBV2 and TRBJ1-5; 8 bases agree with TRBD1. The ends lost 6 bases at V and 7 bases at J; junction bases unmatched: 11. CDR3 length: 15 amino acids. CDR1 and CDR2 from the germline V gene are SNHLY and FYNNEI. The CDR3, as DNA: TGTGCCAGCAGAGTCGACAGGGGTAAGGGACAGCCCCAGCATTTT. It is translated as CASRVDRGKGQPQHF.

This sequence joins TRBV29-1 and TRBJ2-1, with TRBD2 identical over 11 bases. Germline CDR1 SQVTM, CDR2 ANQGSEA. There are 14 residues in the CDR3. With 4 bases clipped from V and 9 bases from J, the junction kept 8 bases outside the gene matches. The CDR3 DNA is TGCAGCGTTGGGAAGGCTAGCGGGAGGAGTGAGCAGTTCTTC. Amino acid sequence: CSVGKASGRSEQFF.

This clonotype was found a few times. The junction and the germline gene differ at one end; a read error may be behind it. The CDR3 DNA reads TGTGCCAGCAGTTTAGGGTATCCCTACGAGCAGTACTTC. Residues: CASSLGYPYEQYF. The chain employs TRBV10-3 and TRBJ2-7, with D unresolved. The CDR3 spans 13 residues. Germline loops: CDR1 ENHRY, CDR2 SYGVKD.

The J gene is TRBJ2-3, the V gene TRBV5-4; 10 nucleotides line up with TRBD2. The CDR3 spans 14 residues. J was trimmed by 4 bases and V by 2 bases; bases with no gene match: 1. Germline CDR1 reads SGHNT; CDR2 reads YYREEE (reference sequence). The CDR3 here is CASSFGTSADTQYF. The DNA for the CDR3 is TGTGCCAGCAGCTTCGGGACTAGCGCAGATACGCAGTATTTT.